The rows below give T cell receptor beta chains drawn from one sample of a study of blood T cell repertoires in COVID-19. Some clones are missing from TCRdb's copy, which holds only in-frame ones; the method was immunoSEQ multiplex PCR. The data contain approximately 180,000 clones, approximately 85% of them singletons. The specimen was peripheral blood. The receptors originated from a woman older than 75 with acute or convalescent COVID-19. CDR3s include the opening cysteine and the closing phenylalanine or tryptophan. A D gene is named only where the DNA matches it firmly. Clone size is not always given. Where it is, it says once, few, many or a class for expanded clones.

j_call clone_size d_call v_call cdr3_aa cdr3_nt
TRBJ1-1 - - TRBV10-3 CAINRGQLNTEAFF TGTGCCATCAACCGAGGACAGCTAAACACTGAAGCTTTCTTT
TRBJ2-1 - - TRBV5-1 CASSSPQVNEQFF TGCGCCAGCAGCTCTCCACAGGTCAATGAGCAGTTCTTC
TRBJ1-1 - - TRBV7-2 CASSLIQTEAFF TGTGCCAGCAGCTTAATCCAGACTGAAGCTTTCTTT
TRBJ1-4 once TRBD1 TRBV5-5 CASSKGQDLEKLFF TGTGCCAGCAGCAAGGGACAGGACTTAGAAAAACTGTTTTTT
TRBJ1-2 - TRBD1 TRBV6-5 CASSYGGTGGYGYTF TGTGCCAGCAGTTACGGAGGGACAGGGGGCTATGGCTACACCTTC
TRBJ1-2 - - TRBV2 CASRLARDYGYTF TGTGCCAGCAGACTTGCCAGGGACTATGGCTACACCTTC
TRBJ2-3 - - TRBV12-5 CASGLVLTGDTDTQYF TGTGCTAGTGGTTTGGTACTGACAGGAGACACAGATACGCAGTATTTT
TRBJ2-5 - TRBD1 TRBV11-1 CASSPTGGGAQETQYF TGTGCCAGCAGCCCTACAGGGGGCGGTGCTCAAGAGACCCAGTACTTC
TRBJ2-1 - TRBD2 TRBV4-1 CASREAGGPGNEQFF TGCGCCAGTCGGGAAGCGGGAGGGCCAGGCAATGAGCAGTTCTTC
TRBJ1-2 - TRBD1 TRBV7-9 CASSWTGSGYTF TGTGCCAGCAGCTGGACAGGATCTGGCTACACCTTC
TRBJ1-6 - - TRBV12-3/TRBV12-4 CASTPGGGLHF TGTGCCAGCACCCCCGGGGGGGGCCTCCACTTT
TRBJ2-7 - TRBD2 TRBV7-8 CASSLTSGSSYEQCF TGTGCCAGCAGCTTGACTAGCGGGAGCTCCTACGAGCAGTGCTTC
TRBJ1-3 - TRBD1 TRBV5-1 CASSSSGQGFSGNTIYF TGCGCCAGCAGCTCCTCCGGACAGGGTTTCTCTGGAAACACCATATATTTT
TRBJ2-3 - TRBD1 TRBV5-1 CASSRGQGDTDTQYF TGCGCCAGCAGCAGGGGACAGGGAGACACAGATACGCAGTATTTT
TRBJ2-7 - TRBD1 TRBV2 CASNPTGGKHEQYF TGTGCCAGCAACCCAACAGGGGGAAAGCACGAGCAGTACTTC
TRBJ1-4 - - TRBV11-2 CASSFSIQGEKLFF TGTGCCAGCAGCTTCTCGATACAGGGTGAAAAACTGTTTTTT
TRBJ2-7 - TRBD2 TRBV12-3/TRBV12-4 CASSPGLAIEQYF TGTGCCAGCAGCCCGGGACTAGCGATCGAGCAGTACTTC
TRBJ1-1 - - TRBV5-4 CASSSRTAGPYEAFF TGTGCCAGCAGCTCCCGGACGGCGGGTCCATATGAAGCTTTCTTT
TRBJ1-5 - - TRBV5-6 CASSLWGRPQHF TGTGCCAGCAGCTTGTGGGGCCGGCCCCAGCATTTT
TRBJ1-4 - TRBD1 TRBV5-4 CASSLSSGTVNEKLFF TGTGCCAGCAGCCTCTCCTCCGGGACAGTTAATGAAAAACTGTTTTTT
TRBJ2-5 - - TRBV7-2 CASRLGTGGPGETQYF TGTGCCAGCAGGTTGGGTACCGGGGGGCCCGGGGAGACCCAGTACTTC
TRBJ2-3 - - TRBV6-1 CASSEFATSTDTQYF TGTGCCAGCAGTGAATTTGCCACTAGCACAGATACGCAGTATTTT
TRBJ1-1 - - TRBV5-4 CASSARRGTEAFF TGTGCCAGCAGCGCCCGTAGGGGGACTGAAGCTTTCTTT
TRBJ2-7 - - TRBV10-3 CAISEGLSRYEQYF TGTGCCATCAGTGAGGGTCTATCTCGCTACGAGCAGTACTTC
TRBJ1-5 once - TRBV16 CASSQWEGGNQPQHF TGTGCCAGCAGCCAATGGGAGGGGGGCAATCAGCCCCAGCATTTT
TRBJ2-3 - - TRBV9 CASSVGGLSSTDTQYF TGTGCCAGCAGCGTAGGAGGCCTCTCTAGCACAGATACGCAGTATTTT
TRBJ2-7 - TRBD2 TRBV7-2 CASSLERDNYEQYF TGTGCCAGCAGCTTAGAGCGGGATAACTACGAGCAGTACTTC
TRBJ2-7 few - TRBV18 CASSPGVSQGNDEQYF TGTGCCAGCTCACCAGGCGTGTCTCAGGGGAACGACGAGCAGTACTTC
TRBJ1-2 - - TRBV5-4 CASSLVAVYGYTF TGTGCCAGCAGCTTGGTAGCCGTGTATGGCTACACCTTC
TRBJ2-7 - TRBD1 TRBV5-4 CASSWGGTGAYEQYF TGTGCCAGCAGCTGGGGGGGGACAGGGGCCTACGAGCAGTACTTC
TRBJ1-4 few TRBD1 TRBV5-5 CASSQIQGGNEKLFF TGTGCCAGCAGCCAAATACAGGGGGGGAATGAAAAACTGTTTTTT
TRBJ1-5 - - TRBV19 CASKLDISSNQPQHF TGTGCCAGTAAATTGGACATCTCCTCGAATCAGCCCCAGCATTTT
TRBJ2-1 few - TRBV5-4 CASSVPGTHNEQFF TGTGCCAGCAGCGTGCCTGGGACTCACAATGAGCAGTTCTTC
TRBJ1-2 - - TRBV30 CAWSVNSYGYTF TGTGCCTGGAGTGTAAACAGTTATGGCTACACCTTC
TRBJ2-7 - TRBD2 TRBV5-6 CASTSPGGANYEQYF TGTGCCAGCACCTCCCCGGGGGGGGCGAACTACGAGCAGTACTTC
TRBJ2-7 - - TRBV10-3 CAISAGLSSYEQYF TGTGCCATCAGTGCGGGACTGAGCTCCTACGAGCAGTACTTC
TRBJ1-1 - TRBD1 TRBV5-4 CASSPGQGIAKPFF TGTGCCAGCAGCCCTGGACAGGGAATAGCTAAGCCTTTCTTT
TRBJ1-5 - TRBD1 TRBV19 CASSISGGQGNQPQHF TGTGCCAGTAGTATATCTGGGGGACAGGGCAATCAGCCCCAGCATTTT
TRBJ2-7 - TRBD1 TRBV5-6 CASTRDRGSYEQYF TGTGCCAGCACCCGAGACAGGGGCTCCTACGAGCAGTACTTC
TRBJ1-5 - TRBD1 TRBV2 CASSGTGGNQPQHF TGTGCCAGCAGCGGGACAGGGGGCAATCAGCCCCAGCATTTT
TRBJ2-1 - - TRBV5-4 CASSMTQGSLSYNEQFF TGTGCCAGCAGCATGACCCAGGGGTCCCTCTCCTACAATGAGCAGTTCTTC
TRBJ1-6 - TRBD1 TRBV7-2 CASSLIGQGNSPLHF TGTGCCAGCAGCCTAATAGGACAGGGGAATTCACCCCTCCACTTT